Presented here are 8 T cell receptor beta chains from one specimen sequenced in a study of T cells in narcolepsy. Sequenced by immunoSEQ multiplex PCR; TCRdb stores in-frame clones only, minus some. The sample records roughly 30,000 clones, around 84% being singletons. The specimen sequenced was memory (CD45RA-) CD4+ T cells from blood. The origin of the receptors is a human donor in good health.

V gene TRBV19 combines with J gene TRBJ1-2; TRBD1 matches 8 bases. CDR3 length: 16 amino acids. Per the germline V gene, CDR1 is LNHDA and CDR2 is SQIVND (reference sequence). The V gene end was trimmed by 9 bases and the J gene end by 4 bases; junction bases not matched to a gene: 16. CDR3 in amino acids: CASTTGTGERSYGYTF. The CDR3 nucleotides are TGTGCCAGCACTACCGGGACAGGAGAACGTTCCTATGGCTACACCTTC.

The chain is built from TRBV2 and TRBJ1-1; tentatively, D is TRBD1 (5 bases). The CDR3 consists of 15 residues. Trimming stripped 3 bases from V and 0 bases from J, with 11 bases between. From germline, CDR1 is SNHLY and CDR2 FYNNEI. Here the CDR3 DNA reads TGTGCCAGCAGTGACGGCGGGGGAATGAACACTGAAGCTTTCTTT. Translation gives CASSDGGGMNTEAFF.

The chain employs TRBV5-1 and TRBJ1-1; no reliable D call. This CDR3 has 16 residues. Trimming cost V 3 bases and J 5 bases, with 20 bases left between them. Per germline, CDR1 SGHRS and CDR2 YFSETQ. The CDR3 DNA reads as TGCGCCAGCAGCTACGCAGATAAGGTTATTGAAACTGAAGCTTTCTTT. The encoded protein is CASSYADKVIETEAFF. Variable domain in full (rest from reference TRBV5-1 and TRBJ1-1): KAGVTQTPRYLIKTRGQQVTLSCSPISGHRSVSWYQQTPGQGLQFLFEYFSETQRNKGNFPGRFSGRQFSNSRSEMNVSTLELGDSALYLCASSYADKVIETEAFFGQGTRLTVV.

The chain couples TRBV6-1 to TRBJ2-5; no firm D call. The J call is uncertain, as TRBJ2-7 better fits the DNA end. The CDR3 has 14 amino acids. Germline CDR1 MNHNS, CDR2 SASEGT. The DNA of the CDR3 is TGTGCCAGCAGTGAAAAACGGTCCCAGGCCGAGCAGTACTTC. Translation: CASSEKRSQAEQYF.

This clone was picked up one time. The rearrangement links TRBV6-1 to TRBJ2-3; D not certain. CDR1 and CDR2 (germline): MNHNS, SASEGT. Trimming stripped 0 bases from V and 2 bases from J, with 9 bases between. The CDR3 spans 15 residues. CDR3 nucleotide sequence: TGTGCCAGCAGTGAAGCGAGCCTAATCACAGATACGCAGTATTTT. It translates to CASSEASLITDTQYF.

This chain's CDR3 is CSADQGTTYGYTF. The CDR3 DNA is TGCAGCGCAGACCAGGGGACTACTTATGGCTACACCTTC. The rearrangement uses TRBV29-1 and TRBJ1-2; TRBD1 is a possible D gene (6 bases). The CDR3 is 13 residues long. Deletions cut 7 bases from V and 5 bases from J, with 17 bases between. The germline V gene encodes CDR1 SQVTM and CDR2 ANQGSEA.

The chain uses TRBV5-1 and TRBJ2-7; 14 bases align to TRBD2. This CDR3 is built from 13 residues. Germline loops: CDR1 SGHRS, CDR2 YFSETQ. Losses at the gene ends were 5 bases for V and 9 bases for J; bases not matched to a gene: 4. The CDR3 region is CASRTSGGARQYF. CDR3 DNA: TGCGCCAGCAGGACTAGCGGGGGGGCGCGGCAGTACTTC.

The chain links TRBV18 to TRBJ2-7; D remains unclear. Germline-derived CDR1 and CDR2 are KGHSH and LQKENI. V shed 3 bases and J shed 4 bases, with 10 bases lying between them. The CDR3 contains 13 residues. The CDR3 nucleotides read TGTGCCAGCTCACCCAGACTCGGATACGAGCAGTACTTC. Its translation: CASSPRLGYEQYF.